These 11 T cell receptor beta chains share one sample of origin, sequenced in a study. The sorted Tregs were CD4+CD25+CD127-/low cells. TCRdb reprocessed the 5' RACE reads via MiXCR and lists one record per CDR3 protein. The top ten hold approximately 2.2% of the sample, which has around 30,000 distinct CDR3 sequences, 25% to 30% seen once. Sequenced material: tumor-infiltrating Tregs sorted from the breast tumor. All receptors come from a female donor with breast cancer.

The table lists this clonotype with many counts. The rearrangement uses TRBV7-6 and TRBJ2-1, with unresolved D. Trimming took off 2 bases at V and 0 bases at J, with 11 bases between the two ends. The CDR3 totals 16 residues. The germline CDR1 and CDR2 sequences are SGHVS and FNYEAQ. CDR3: CASSLRLSSSYNEQFF. CDR3 DNA: TGTGCCAGCAGCTTACGACTCAGCAGCTCCTACAATGAGCAGTTCTTC.

This clonotype was counted ten times or more. The V gene is TRBV3-1, the J gene TRBJ2-1; TRBD2 might be the D (5 bases). This CDR3 is built from 15 residues. Germline V gene sequence: CDR1 LGHDT, CDR2 YNNKEL (reference sequence). V lost 8 bases and J 0 bases, leaving 14 bases between the germline ends. CDR3 sequence reads: CASSSSRDSYNEQFF. The CDR3 DNA reads as TGTGCCAGCTCCTCCTCCCGGGACTCCTACAATGAGCAGTTCTTC.

In its sample, this clonotype was seen a few times. The chain combines TRBV6-5 with TRBJ2-7; TRBD2 agrees at 10 bases. Trimming at V came to 2 bases and at J to 2 bases, leaving 3 bases not matched to a gene. The CDR3 consists of 15 residues. The germline CDR1 and CDR2 sequences are MNHEY and SVGAGI. DNA for the CDR3: TGTGCCAGCAGTTACCTAGCGGGAGAGACCTACGAGCAGTACTTC. Translation: CASSYLAGETYEQYF.

Points on this clonotype: It may be a read error: a sequence one base away is much more abundant. This chain links TRBV15 with TRBJ1-5; D call uncertain. Trimming pared 3 bases from V and 4 bases from J, leaving 13 bases between. This CDR3 has 15 residues. Looked up from germline, CDR1 is LNHNV and CDR2 is YYDKDF (reference sequence). The CDR3 region has the DNA TGTGCCACCAGCAGTGATCAAACAGAAAATCAGCCCCAGCATTTT. Translation: CATSSDQTENQPQHF. The whole variable domain, filled in from reference TRBV15 and TRBJ1-5, reads DAMVIQNPRYQVTQFGKPVTLSCSQTLNHNVMYWYQQKSSQAPKLLFHYYDKDFNNEADTPDNFQSRRPNTSFCFLDIRSPGLGDTAMYLCATSSDQTENQPQHFGDGTRLSIL.

This clonotype is termed medium-sized. This chain joins TRBV5-1 and TRBJ2-3; the D gene is possibly TRBD2 (6 bases). V lost 5 bases and J 0 bases, leaving 7 bases between the germline ends. The V gene's germline CDR1 is SGHRS and CDR2 YFSETQ. The CDR3 totals 13 residues. The CDR3 is CASRRGSTDTQYF. DNA for the CDR3: TGCGCCAGCAGACGGGGGAGCACAGATACGCAGTATTTT.

In its sample, this clonotype was seen many times. The CDR3 DNA sequence: TGCGCCAGCAGCTTGCGGGACAGGGGGCCGGGGGAGCAGTACTTC. It encodes CASSLRDRGPGEQYF. This chain joins TRBV5-1 and TRBJ2-7; the match to TRBD1 covers 12 bases. The CDR3 sequence is 15 residues long. Germline V gene data show CDR1 as SGHRS and CDR2 as YFSETQ. The ends lost 1 base at V and 7 bases at J; junction bases unmatched: 6.

Notes on this clonotype: Being one base from a much bigger clone, this may be a read error. J is TRBJ2-1 and V is TRBV6-1, with 11 bases identical to TRBD2. Looked up from germline, CDR1 is MNHNS and CDR2 is SASEGT. J was trimmed by 6 bases and V by 5 bases; bases with no gene match: 9. The CDR3 totals 16 residues. This CDR3 is CASSPIGTSGTNEQFF. DNA for the CDR3: TGTGCCAGCAGTCCCATCGGGACTAGCGGAACCAATGAGCAGTTCTTC.

The chain uses TRBV9 and TRBJ2-1; 7 positions match TRBD2. The CDR3 is made up of 16 amino acids. After removal of 3 bases from V and 0 bases from J, the junction contained 6 bases not matched to a gene. Germline-derived CDR1 and CDR2 are SGDLS and YYNGEE. CDR3 residues: CASSGASGASYNEQFF. The CDR3 DNA reads TGTGCCAGCAGCGGGGCTAGCGGAGCCTCCTACAATGAGCAGTTCTTC.

This clonotype has more than one count but fewer than ten. The V gene is TRBV5-1, the J gene TRBJ2-6; unclear D gene. Germline V gene lookup returns CDR1 SGHRS and CDR2 YFSETQ. There are 17 residues in the CDR3. V was cut by 4 bases and J by 0 bases, with 14 bases left in between. For the CDR3, the DNA is TGCGCCAGCAGCACCCAACCCATCAGCTCTGGGGCCAACGTCCTGACTTTC. Translation: CASSTQPISSGANVLTF.

Many counts were recorded for this clonotype. The CDR3 DNA reads TGCGCCAGCCAGAGGGCAGGGTCGTACAATGAGCAGTTCTTC. Its protein is CASQRAGSYNEQFF. The chain employs TRBV5-1 and TRBJ2-1, with D perhaps being TRBD1 or TRBD2 (5 bases each). CDR3 length equals 14 residues. Germline V lookup: CDR1 SGHRS, CDR2 YFSETQ. V lost 7 bases and J lost 4, with 15 bases in between.

V is TRBV12-3 or TRBV12-4 and J is TRBJ1-1, with D perhaps matching TRBD1 (5 bases). The V end was cut by 5 bases, the J end by 0 bases, with 13 bases between. This CDR3 has 15 residues. In DNA, the CDR3 is TGTGCCAGCAGTCAAAGCCCGGGGGTGAACACTGAAGCTTTCTTT. Protein sequence: CASSQSPGVNTEAFF.